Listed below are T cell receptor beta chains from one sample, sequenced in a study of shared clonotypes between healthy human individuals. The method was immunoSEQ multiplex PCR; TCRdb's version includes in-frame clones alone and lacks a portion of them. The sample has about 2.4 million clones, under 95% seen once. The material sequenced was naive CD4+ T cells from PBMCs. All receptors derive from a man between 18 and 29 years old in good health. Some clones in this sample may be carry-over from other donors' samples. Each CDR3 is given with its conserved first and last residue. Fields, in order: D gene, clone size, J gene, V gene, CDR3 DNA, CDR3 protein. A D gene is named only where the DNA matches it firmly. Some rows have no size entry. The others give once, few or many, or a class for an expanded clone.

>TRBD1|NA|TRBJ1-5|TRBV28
TGTGCCAGCAGTTTGATCCTACCGGGACAGGAGTTGAATCAGCCCCAGCATTTT
CASSLILPGQELNQPQHF
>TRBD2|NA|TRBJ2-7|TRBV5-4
TGTGCCAGCAGCTTGTCTAGCGGGAGTACCTACGAGCAGTACTTC
CASSLSSGSTYEQYF
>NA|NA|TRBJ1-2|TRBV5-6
TGTGCCAGCAGCTTGGCCGCGACGGGGATAAGCTATGGCTACACCTTC
CASSLAATGISYGYTF
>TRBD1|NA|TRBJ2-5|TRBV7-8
TGTGCCAGCAGCCCGGTCGAGGGGAGATGGGACAGGGGAGAGACCCAGTACTTC
CASSPVEGRWDRGETQYF
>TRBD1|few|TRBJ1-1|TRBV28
TGTGCCAGCAGTTCTGGGACAGGGATCGGAGCTTTCTTT
CASSSGTGIGAFF
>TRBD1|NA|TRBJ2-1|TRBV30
TGTGCCTGGGGGAACCCGGGACAGGTATTGGGGCAGTTCTTC
CAWGNPGQVLGQFF
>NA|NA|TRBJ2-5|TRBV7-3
TGTGCCAGCAGCCCTCTACGGGGGTCTGAGACCCAGTACTTC
CASSPLRGSETQYF
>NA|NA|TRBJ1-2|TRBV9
TGTGCCAGCAGCACCACAGGGTCCTATGGCTACACCTTC
CASSTTGSYGYTF
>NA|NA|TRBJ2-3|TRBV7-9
TGTGCCAGCAGCTTGGCAGTAGCGGGCACAGATACGCAGTATTTT
CASSLAVAGTDTQYF
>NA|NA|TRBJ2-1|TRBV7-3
TGTGCCAGCAGCTTAGTGGGTAGGGCAGCAGGCAATGAGCAGTTCTTC
CASSLVGRAAGNEQFF
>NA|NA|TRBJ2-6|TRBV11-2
TGTGCCAGCAGCAAACAGGGGGCCAACGTCCTGACTTTC
CASSKQGANVLTF
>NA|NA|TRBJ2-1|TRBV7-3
TGTGCCAGCAGCTTAACTCGGGGGAGCTTCAGTGAGCAGTTCTTC
CASSLTRGSFSEQFF
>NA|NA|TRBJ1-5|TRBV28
TGTGCCAGCAACCCTCTGAGACAGCCCCAGCATTTT
CASNPLRQPQHF
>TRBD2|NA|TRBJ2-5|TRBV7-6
TGTGCCAGCAGCTTAGTATACGGGAGGGTAATAGAGACCCAGTACTTC
CASSLVYGRVIETQYF
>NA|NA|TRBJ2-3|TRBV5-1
TGCGCCAGCAGCTTGGGAGGGTTCACAGATACGCAGTATTTT
CASSLGGFTDTQYF
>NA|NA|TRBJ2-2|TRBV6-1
TGTGCCAGCTCCGGGGTCCCTTCATACGGGGAGCTGTTTTTT
CASSGVPSYGELFF
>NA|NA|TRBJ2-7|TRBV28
TGTGCCAGCAGTCCCCCTAGCGTCAGCTCCTACGAGCAGTACTTC
CASSPPSVSSYEQYF
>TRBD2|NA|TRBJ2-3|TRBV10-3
TGTGCCACGGGACTAGCTGCCGGGGATACGCAGTATTTT
CATGLAAGDTQYF
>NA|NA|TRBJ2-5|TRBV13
TGTGCCAGCAGCACCACCTCGGACTATCCCCAAGAGACCCAGTACTTC
CASSTTSDYPQETQYF
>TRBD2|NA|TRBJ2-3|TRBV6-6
TGTGCCAGCAGGACAGCGGGGTTTAGCACAGATACGCAGTATTTT
CASRTAGFSTDTQYF
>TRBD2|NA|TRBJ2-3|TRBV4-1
TGCGCCAGCAGCCAAAGCGGGATTAGCACAGATACGCAGTATTTT
CASSQSGISTDTQYF
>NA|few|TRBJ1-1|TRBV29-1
TGCAGCGTTGGTGATGCTGCAGGGGTAGTGAACACTGAAGCTTTCTTT
CSVGDAAGVVNTEAFF
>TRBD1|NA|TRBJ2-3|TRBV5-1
TGCGCCAGCAGCTTTGGACAGGGGACCACAGATACGCAGTATTTT
CASSFGQGTTDTQYF
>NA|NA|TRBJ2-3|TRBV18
TGTGCCAGCTCACCTTTTGCGTTCTCTAGCACAGATACGCAGTATTTT
CASSPFAFSSTDTQYF
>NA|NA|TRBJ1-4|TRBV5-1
TGCGCCAGCAGCTTGGCCGGAGACAGGCCTGAAAAACTGTTTTTT
CASSLAGDRPEKLFF
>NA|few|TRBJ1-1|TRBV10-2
TGCGCCAGCAGGAACACTGAAGCTTTCTTT
CASRNTEAFF
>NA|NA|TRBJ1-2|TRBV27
TGTGCCAGCAGTCTTCGACAGGACCATTACCCCTTCCTCAACTATGGCTACACCTTC
CASSLRQDHYPFLNYGYTF
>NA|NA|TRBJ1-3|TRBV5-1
TGCGCCAGCAGCTTTGGGGGGGATAGCACCATATATTTT
CASSFGGDSTIYF
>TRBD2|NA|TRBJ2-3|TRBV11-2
TGTGCCAGCAGCTTAGTATCCCTCCAGCGGGAGGGTGGTCAGTATTTT
CASSLVSLQREGGQYF
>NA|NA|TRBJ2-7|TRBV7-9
TGTGCCAGCAGCCACGGCCTAAACGAGCAGTACTTC
CASSHGLNEQYF
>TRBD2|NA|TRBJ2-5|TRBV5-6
TGTGCCAGCAGCTCCGGGACTAGTCAGGAGACCCAGTACTTC
CASSSGTSQETQYF
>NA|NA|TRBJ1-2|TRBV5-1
TGCGCCAGCAGCTTGGTACCCTCCCCAGGAGGCTACACCTTC
CASSLVPSPGGYTF
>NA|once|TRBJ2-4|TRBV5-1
TGCGCCAGCAGCTTAAATACGGCGAGCAGACAAAACATTCAGTACTTC
CASSLNTASRQNIQYF
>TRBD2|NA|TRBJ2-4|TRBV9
TGTGCCAGCAGCGTAGTAGGGCTAGCGGGAGGGCCGGTTATTTGGAGGATAGCCAAAAACATTCAGTACTTC
CASSVVGLAGGPVIWRIAKNIQYF
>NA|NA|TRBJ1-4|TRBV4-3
TGCGCCAGCAGCCAAGTAGGTGGGCGGTCTAATGAAAAACTGTTTTTT
CASSQVGGRSNEKLFF
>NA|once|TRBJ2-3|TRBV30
TGTGCCTGGAGCCCCCCCCAGGAGGAGGCAGATACGCAGTATTTT
CAWSPPQEEADTQYF
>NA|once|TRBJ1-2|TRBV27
TGTGCCAGCAGTTTTGTCCCCGGGAGGCACTATGGCTACACCTTC
CASSFVPGRHYGYTF
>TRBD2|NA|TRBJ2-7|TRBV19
TGTGCCAGTAGTATATCTAGCGGGAGGTCCTACGAGCAGTACTTC
CASSISSGRSYEQYF
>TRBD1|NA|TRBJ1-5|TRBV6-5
TGTGCCAGCAGGGACAGGGGGCATCGAAATCAGCCCCAGCATTTT
CASRDRGHRNQPQHF